This paragraph covers one TCR beta chain sequence. The antigen is not known. Mismatch with germline at one junction end may stem from a read error. This sample is drawn from a study of tumor and adjacent non-tumor tissue in lung cancer. Across the whole study: Aged about 31 to 80 years, patients included about 11 men and 4 to 6 women with stage I to III disease. On average, productive TCRbeta reads reached about 4 million per sample.

Three rounds of nested PCR, following a modified ARM-PCR protocol, produced the TCRbeta library. TCRdb fed the multiplex PCR reads into MiXCR, producing one record per CDR3 protein. The sample has 60,000 to 90,000 distinct CDR3 sequences, around 70% seen once. This sample's RNA came from whole unsorted tissue. This non-tumor lung sample came from over 3 cm beyond the tumor edge. This CDR3 has 15 amino acids. Germline-derived CDR1 and CDR2 are SGHAT and FQNNGV. Findings of the study overall: Normal lung showed higher cumulative top 100 clone frequency than tumor.

The receptor's source is a woman aged 45-60 years with non-small cell lung cancer. The sequenced sample was distant non-tumor lung tissue. The chain couples TRBV11-2 to TRBJ2-7, with D possibly being TRBD1 (5 bases). CDR3 bases: TGTGACAGCACCGATGGGGCGCGAACCGATGGGCAGCAGTACTTC. Its translation is CDSTDGARTDGQQYF.